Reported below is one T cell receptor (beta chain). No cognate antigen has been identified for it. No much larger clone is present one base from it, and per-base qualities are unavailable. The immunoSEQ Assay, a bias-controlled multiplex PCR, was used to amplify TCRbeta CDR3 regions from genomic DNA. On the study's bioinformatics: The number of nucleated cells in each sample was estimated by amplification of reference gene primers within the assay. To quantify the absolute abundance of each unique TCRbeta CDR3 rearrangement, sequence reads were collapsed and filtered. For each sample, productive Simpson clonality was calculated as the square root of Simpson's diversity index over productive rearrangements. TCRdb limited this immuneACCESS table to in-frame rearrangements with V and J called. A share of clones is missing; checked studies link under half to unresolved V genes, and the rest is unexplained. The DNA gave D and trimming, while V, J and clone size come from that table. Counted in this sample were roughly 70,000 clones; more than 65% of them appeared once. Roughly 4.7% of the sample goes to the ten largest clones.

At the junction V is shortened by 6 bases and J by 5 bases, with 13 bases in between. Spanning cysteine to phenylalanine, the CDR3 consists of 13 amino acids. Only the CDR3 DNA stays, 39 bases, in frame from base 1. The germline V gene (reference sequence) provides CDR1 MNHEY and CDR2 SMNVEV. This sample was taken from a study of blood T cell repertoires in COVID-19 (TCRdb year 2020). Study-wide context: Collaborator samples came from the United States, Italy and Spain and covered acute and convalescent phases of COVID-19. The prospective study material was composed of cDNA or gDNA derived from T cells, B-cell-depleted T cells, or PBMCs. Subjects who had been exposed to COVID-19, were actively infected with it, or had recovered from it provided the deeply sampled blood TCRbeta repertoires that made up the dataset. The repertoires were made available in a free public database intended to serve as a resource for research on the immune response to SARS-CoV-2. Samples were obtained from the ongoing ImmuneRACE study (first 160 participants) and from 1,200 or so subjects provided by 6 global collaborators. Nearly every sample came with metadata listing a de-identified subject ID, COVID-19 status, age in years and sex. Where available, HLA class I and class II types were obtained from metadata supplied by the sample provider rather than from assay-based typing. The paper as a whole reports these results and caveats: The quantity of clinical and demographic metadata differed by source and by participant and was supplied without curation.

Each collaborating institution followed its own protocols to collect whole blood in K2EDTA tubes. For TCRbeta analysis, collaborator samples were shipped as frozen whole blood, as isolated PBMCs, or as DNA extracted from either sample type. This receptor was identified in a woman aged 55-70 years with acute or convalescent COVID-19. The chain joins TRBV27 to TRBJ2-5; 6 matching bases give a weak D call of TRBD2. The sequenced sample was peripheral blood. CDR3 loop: CASSIKGGETQYF. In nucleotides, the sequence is TGTGCCAGCAGCATAAAGGGAGGCGAGACCCAGTACTTC.